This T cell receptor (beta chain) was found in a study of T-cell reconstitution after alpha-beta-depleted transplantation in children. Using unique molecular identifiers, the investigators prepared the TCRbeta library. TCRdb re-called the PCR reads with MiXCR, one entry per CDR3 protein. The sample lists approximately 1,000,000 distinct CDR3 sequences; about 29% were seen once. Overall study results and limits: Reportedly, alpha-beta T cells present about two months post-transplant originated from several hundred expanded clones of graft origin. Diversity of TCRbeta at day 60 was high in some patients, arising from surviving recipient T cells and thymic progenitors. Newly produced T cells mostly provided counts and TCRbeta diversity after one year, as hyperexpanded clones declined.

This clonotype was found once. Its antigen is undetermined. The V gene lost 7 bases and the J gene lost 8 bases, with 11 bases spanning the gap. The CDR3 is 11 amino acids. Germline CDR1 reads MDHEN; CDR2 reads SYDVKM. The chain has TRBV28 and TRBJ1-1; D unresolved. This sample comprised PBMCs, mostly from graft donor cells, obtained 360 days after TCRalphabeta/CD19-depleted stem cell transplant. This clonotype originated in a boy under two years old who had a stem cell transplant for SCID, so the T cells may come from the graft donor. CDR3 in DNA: TGTGCCAGCATCGGGATCCGCGAAGCTTTCTTT. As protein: CASIGIREAFF.